One and the same sample provided the 19 T cell receptor beta chains below, sequenced in a study of blood T cells in healthy people across ages. It was with a sample-barcoded 5' primer and a J-beta primer mix that a second PCR of roughly 7 to 12 cycles was run. A single record per CDR3 protein comes from TCRdb applying MiXCR to the 5' RACE reads. The top ten hold 9.4% of the sample, which has about 760,000 distinct CDR3 sequences, around a quarter seen once. This same sample was also taken into another study, of T cells of mothers and their children.

Sequenced sample: blood. The receptor set was obtained from a boy aged 5-17 years in good health.

In its sample, this clonotype was seen many times. This sequence joins TRBV12-3 or TRBV12-4 and TRBJ1-2; D gene uncertain. The V and J ends lost 6 bases and 3 bases respectively, with 11 bases between them. CDR3 size: 13 residues. The CDR3 bases are TGTGCCAGCAGCCAGACGGAATACTATGGCTACACCTTC. It encodes CASSQTEYYGYTF.

The V gene is TRBV7-9, the J gene TRBJ2-1; possible D gene TRBD2, 6 bases. CDR3 length equals 15 residues. The V gene's germline CDR1 is SEHNR and CDR2 FQNEAQ (reference sequence). With 2 bases removed from V and 2 bases from J, the gap between germline ends came to 10 bases. The CDR3 reads CASSLNSGPYNEQFF. CDR3 DNA sequence: TGTGCCAGCAGCTTAAACAGCGGGCCCTACAATGAGCAGTTCTTC.

The rearrangement uses TRBV12-3 or TRBV12-4 and TRBJ2-1, with D possibly being TRBD1 (6 bases). The length of the CDR3 is 16 residues. V was cut by 3 bases and J by 4 bases, with 16 bases left in between. CDR3 residues: CASSFENREIYNEQFF. CDR3 in DNA: TGTGCCAGCAGTTTCGAAAACAGGGAGATATACAATGAGCAGTTCTTC.

Concerning this clonotype: The junction shows a germline mismatch at one end, possibly a read error. The V gene is TRBV28, the J gene TRBJ1-4, with a tentative D call TRBD1 (5 bases). Germline values: CDR1 MDHEN, CDR2 SYDVKM. This CDR3 region has 14 residues. The CDR3 is CATQRQRDNEKLFF. As DNA, the CDR3 is TGCGCCACCCAACGACAGAGGGATAATGAAAAACTGTTTTTT. Full variable domain (remainder filled in from reference TRBV28 and TRBJ1-4): DVKVTQSSRYLVKRTGEKVFLECVQDMDHENMFWYRQDPGLGLRLIYFSYDVKMKEKGDIPEGYSVSREKKERFSLILESASTNQTSMYLCATQRQRDNEKLFFGSGTQLSVL.

The sample holds a few counts of this clonotype. The chain has TRBV7-9 and TRBJ2-7; D may be TRBD1 (5 bases). CDR1 SEHNR and CDR2 FQNEAQ come from the germline V gene (reference sequence). Trimming stripped 7 bases from V and 2 bases from J, with 12 bases between. The CDR3 sequence is 13 residues long. CDR3 sequence reads: CASTTTDAYEQYF. The CDR3 DNA sequence: TGTGCCAGCACCACGACAGACGCCTACGAGCAGTACTTC. The full variable domain, rest sourced from reference TRBV7-9 and TRBJ2-7, is DTGVSQNPRHKITKRGQNVTFRCDPISEHNRLYWYRQTLGQGPEFLTYFQNEAQLEKSRLLSDRFSAERPKGSFSTLEIQRTEQGDSAMYLCASTTTDAYEQYFGPGTRLTVT.

This clonotype was detected a few times. V and J are TRBV13 and TRBJ2-7; 7 nucleotides line up with TRBD1. Germline V gene sequence: CDR1 PRHDT, CDR2 FYEKMQ (reference sequence). The junction had 10 bases not matched to a gene; V was cut back by 0 bases and J by 5 bases. The CDR3 is 16 amino acids. This chain's CDR3 is CASSLGDRRYLDEQYF. In DNA form, the CDR3 reads TGTGCCAGCAGCTTAGGGGACAGGCGCTATCTGGACGAGCAGTACTTC.

This clonotype was picked up a small number of times. The chain links TRBV25-1 to TRBJ1-4; 7 bases are shared with TRBD1. The J segment lost 5 bases and the V segment lost 6 bases, leaving 3 bases of the junction unmatched. This CDR3 contains 13 residues. CDR1 and CDR2 from the germline V gene are MGHDK and SYGVNS. CDR3 residues: CASRGQANEKLFF. CDR3 coding DNA: TGTGCCAGCAGAGGACAGGCGAATGAAAAACTGTTTTTT.

This chain joins TRBV4-3 and TRBJ2-5; 13 nucleotides line up with TRBD2. CDR1 is LGHNA and CDR2 is YSLEER in the germline V gene. V lost 1 base to trimming and J lost 2 bases; unmatched junction nucleotides: 1. The CDR3 length is 16 residues. The CDR3 DNA is TGCGCCAGCAGCCAAGCACTAGCGGGGGGGCAAGAGACCCAGTACTTC. This codes for CASSQALAGGQETQYF.

This clonotype has only a few counts. CDR3 in amino acids: CASTLRPGGWSPLHF. The CDR3 DNA follows: TGTGCCAGCACCCTGCGGCCGGGAGGATGGTCACCCCTCCACTTT. The chain employs TRBV21-1 and TRBJ1-6. TRBV21-1 is a known pseudogene. This CDR3 is built from 15 residues.

The chain is built from TRBV29-1 and TRBJ2-7, with 13 bases lining up with TRBD2. CDR1 and CDR2 from the germline V gene are SQVTM and ANQGSEA. There are 14 residues in the CDR3. The junction had 4 bases not matched to a gene; V was cut back by 4 bases and J by 4 bases. DNA of the CDR3: TGCAGCGTTGGGGGACTAGCGGGATTATACGAGCAGTACTTC. This codes for CSVGGLAGLYEQYF.

This clonotype was recorded at least ten times. The chain is built from TRBV20-1 and TRBJ2-5, with D possibly being TRBD2 (6 bases). With 4 bases removed from V and 3 bases from J, the gap between germline ends came to 18 bases. The CDR3 runs 15 residues. Germline CDR1 reads DFQATT; CDR2 reads SNEGSKA (reference sequence). The CDR3 DNA follows: TGCAGTGCTACCCGGAGGGCCGGGTCGGAAGAGACCCAGTACTTC. It translates to CSATRRAGSEETQYF.

This clonotype was seen only a few times. The chain links TRBV7-3 to TRBJ2-5, with 8 nucleotides matching TRBD2. TRBJ2-1 matches the DNA end more closely, so the J call is doubtful. CDR1 is SGHTA, CDR2 FQGTGA, per germline. This CDR3 contains 14 residues. DNA of the CDR3: TGTGCCAGCAGCTTCGGCGGGGGGTTTGATGAGCAGTTCTTC. Protein: CASSFGGGFDEQFF.

The J gene is TRBJ1-2, the V gene TRBV28; D not resolved. V lost 7 bases to trimming and J lost 5 bases, with 8 bases between them. This CDR3 comprises 11 residues. CDR1 and CDR2 from the germline V gene are MDHEN and SYDVKM. In nucleotides, the CDR3 is TGTGCCAGCACCGAAGAATATGGCTACACCTTC. It yields the protein CASTEEYGYTF.

The J gene is TRBJ2-5, the V gene TRBV19, with D tentatively TRBD1 (6 bases). Gene TRBJ2-7 matches the end of the DNA better, so the J call may be wrong. This CDR3 is built from 16 residues. CDR1 LNHDA and CDR2 SQIVND come from the germline V gene (reference sequence). The CDR3 sequence: CASSIGPRTANYEQYF. In DNA, the CDR3 is TGTGCCAGTAGTATAGGGCCCCGGACAGCGAACTACGAGCAGTACTTC.

The chain combines TRBV7-9 with TRBJ1-1; no reliable D call. From germline, CDR1 is SEHNR and CDR2 FQNEAQ (reference sequence). This CDR3 has 14 amino acids. Trimming removed 0 bases at V and 11 bases at J, with 16 bases between. CDR3 protein: CASSLAYTDGEAFF. Written as DNA, the CDR3 is TGTGCCAGCAGCTTAGCCTATACGGACGGCGAGGCTTTCTTT.

This clonotype was seen more than once but under ten times. The rearrangement links TRBV7-2 to TRBJ2-4, with 9 bases matching TRBD2. The trim removed 3 bases at V and 10 bases at J, leaving 7 bases unmatched. The germline V gene has CDR1 SGHTA and CDR2 FQGNSA. This CDR3 has 14 amino acids. CDR3 amino acids: CASSFSGGGDIQYF. DNA for the CDR3: TGTGCCAGCAGCTTTAGCGGGGGTGGCGATATTCAGTACTTC.

This chain uses TRBV6-1 with TRBJ2-7; possibly TRBD2 for D (6 bases). Germline V gene sequence: CDR1 MNHNS, CDR2 SASEGT. The CDR3 runs to 12 residues. Trimming took 7 bases from V and 6 from J, leaving 13 bases between them. CDR3: CASTTGSLEQYF. In DNA, the CDR3 is TGTGCCAGCACCACCGGGAGCCTCGAGCAGTACTTC.

The chain recombines TRBV28 with TRBJ2-3; D is ambiguous. The CDR3 sequence is 14 residues long. Germline V gene data show CDR1 as MDHEN and CDR2 as SYDVKM. The ends were cut back, 7 bases at V and 2 bases at J, with 13 bases in the middle. The CDR3 region is CASTEALTTDTQYF. The CDR3 nucleotides read TGTGCCAGCACTGAGGCTTTAACCACAGATACGCAGTATTTT.

The CDR3 here is CASSKKETQYF. The CDR3 DNA follows: TGTGCCAGCAGCAAAAAAGAGACCCAGTACTTC. V and J are TRBV13 and TRBJ2-5; D not certain. V dropped 5 bases and J dropped 3 bases, with 4 bases sitting between them. The V gene's germline CDR1 is PRHDT and CDR2 FYEKMQ (reference sequence). The length of the CDR3 is 11 residues. Full variable domain (outside the CDR3, taken from reference TRBV13 and TRBJ2-5): AAGVIQSPRHLIKEKRETATLKCYPIPRHDTVYWYQQGPGQDPQFLISFYEKMQSDKGSIPDRFSAQQFSDYHSELNMSSLELGDSALYFCASSKKETQYFGPGTRLLVL.